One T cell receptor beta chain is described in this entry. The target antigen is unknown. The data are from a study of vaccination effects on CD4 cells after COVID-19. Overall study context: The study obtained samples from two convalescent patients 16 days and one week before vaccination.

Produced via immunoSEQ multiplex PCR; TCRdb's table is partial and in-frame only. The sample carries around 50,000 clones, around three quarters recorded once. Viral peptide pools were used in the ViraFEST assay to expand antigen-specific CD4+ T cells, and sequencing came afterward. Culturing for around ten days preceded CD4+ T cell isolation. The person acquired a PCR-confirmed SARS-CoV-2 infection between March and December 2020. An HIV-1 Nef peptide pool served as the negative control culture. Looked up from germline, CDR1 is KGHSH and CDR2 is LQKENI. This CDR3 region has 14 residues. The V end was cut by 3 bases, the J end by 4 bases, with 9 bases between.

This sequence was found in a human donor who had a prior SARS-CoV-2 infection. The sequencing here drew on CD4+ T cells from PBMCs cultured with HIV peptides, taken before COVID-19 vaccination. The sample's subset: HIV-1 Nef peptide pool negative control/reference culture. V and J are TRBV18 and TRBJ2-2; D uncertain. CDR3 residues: CASSPRTGTGELFF. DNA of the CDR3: TGTGCCAGCTCACCCAGGACGGGCACCGGGGAGCTGTTTTTT. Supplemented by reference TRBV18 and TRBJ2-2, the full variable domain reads NAGVMQNPRHLVRRRGQEARLRCSPMKGHSHVYWYRQLPEEGLKFMVYLQKENIIDESGMPKERFSAEFPKEGPSILRIQQVVRGDSAAYFCASSPRTGTGELFFGEGSRLTVL.